Listed here are 20 T cell receptor beta chains from one sample, sequenced in a study of blood T cells in healthy people across ages. Combining a sample-barcoded 5' primer with a J-beta primer mix, a second PCR ran for roughly 7 to 12 cycles. In TCRdb, the 5' RACE reads were re-called with MiXCR into one record per CDR3 protein. The data contain some 930,000 distinct CDR3 sequences, 25% to 35% of them singletons. These data are also associated with another study on T cells of mothers and their children.

What was sequenced was blood. The receptor set was obtained from a woman in her thirties or forties in good health.

This clonotype was recorded once. The rearrangement uses TRBV3-1 and TRBJ2-4; 8 bases match TRBD2. V shed 4 bases, J shed 13 bases, and the junction held 18 bases outside the gene matches. Germline loops: CDR1 LGHDT, CDR2 YNNKEL (reference sequence). CDR3 length: 16 residues. The CDR3 DNA follows: TGTGCCAGCAGCCGGGCCGGGGGACTAGTAAACAATGAGCAGTACTTC. Residues: CASSRAGGLVNNEQYF.

This clonotype was detected many times. The V and J genes are TRBV2 and TRBJ2-7; 9 bases align to TRBD1. CDR3 length: 13 residues. The V gene end was trimmed by 4 bases and the J gene end by 6 bases; junction bases not matched to a gene: 4. Germline V lookup: CDR1 SNHLY, CDR2 FYNNEI. CDR3 sequence reads: CASSVTGGSEQYF. The CDR3 DNA reads as TGTGCCAGCAGTGTTACAGGGGGCAGCGAGCAGTACTTC.

This chain uses TRBV29-1 with TRBJ2-7; unclear D gene. The CDR3 is 12 residues long. Deletions cut 6 bases from V and 4 bases from J, with 13 bases between. CDR1 and CDR2 from the germline V gene are SQVTM and ANQGSEA. The CDR3 loop is CSVEDPWYEQYF. The CDR3 nucleotides read TGCAGCGTAGAGGACCCGTGGTACGAGCAGTACTTC.

This clonotype was seen once. Given a much more abundant clone one base away, this may be a read error. This chain uses TRBV24-1 with TRBJ2-5, with D tentatively TRBD1 (6 bases). CDR3 length: 15 residues. The V gene's germline CDR1 is KGHDR and CDR2 SFDVKD. V lost 4 bases, J lost 11 bases, and 22 bases lay in between. The CDR3 reads CATSDSNRDGNEQYF. The CDR3, as DNA: TGTGCCACCAGTGACTCGAACAGGGATGGGAATGAGCAGTACTTC.

The table lists this clonotype with a few counts. The chain uses TRBV5-1 and TRBJ1-2; D remains ambiguous. Germline-derived CDR1 and CDR2 are SGHRS and YFSETQ. Trimming removed 4 bases from V and 6 bases from J, with 19 bases in between. The CDR3 extends over 15 amino acids. The CDR3 loop reads CASSPRWAGTNGYTF. In DNA, the CDR3 is TGCGCCAGCAGCCCGCGTTGGGCAGGAACTAATGGCTACACCTTC.

The V call is TRBV5-1, the J call TRBJ2-1; TRBD1 aligns across 7 bases. CDR1 and CDR2 from the germline V gene are SGHRS and YFSETQ. The V gene end was trimmed by 3 bases and the J gene end by 2 bases; junction bases not matched to a gene: 8. There are 16 residues in the CDR3. The CDR3 DNA follows: TGCGCCAGCAGCTGGGAAGGGACAGCCACCTACAATGAGCAGTTCTTC. Translation: CASSWEGTATYNEQFF.

At least ten counts were recorded for this clonotype. V and J are TRBV29-1 and TRBJ1-4; a possible D gene is TRBD1 (5 bases). Per the germline V gene, CDR1 is SQVTM and CDR2 is ANQGSEA. This CDR3 is 13 amino acids long. Trimming took 4 bases from V and 7 from J, leaving 13 bases between them. CDR3 nucleotide sequence: TGCAGCGTTGGCAACGGTGGGGGTGAAAAACTGTTTTTT. Encoded protein: CSVGNGGGEKLFF.

This clonotype was seen repeatedly, ten times or more. The V and J genes are TRBV14 and TRBJ2-1; 8 bases fit TRBD2. CDR1 and CDR2 (germline): SGHDN, FVKESK. V shed 4 bases, J shed 4 bases, and the junction held 6 bases outside the gene matches. The CDR3 has 15 residues. CDR3 sequence reads: CASSLTSGQYNEQFF. The CDR3 coding sequence is TGTGCCAGCAGCCTCACTAGCGGTCAGTACAATGAGCAGTTCTTC.

The table lists this clonotype with a few counts. The chain employs TRBV29-1 and TRBJ1-2; possibly TRBD1 for D (6 bases). Germline lookup yields CDR1 SQVTM and CDR2 ANQGSEA. The CDR3 is 15 amino acids. With 0 bases removed from V and 6 bases from J, the gap between germline ends came to 17 bases. The CDR3 region is CSVEDHVGEGDGYTF. Written as DNA, the CDR3 is TGCAGCGTTGAAGATCACGTGGGGGAGGGGGATGGCTACACCTTC.

Note on this clonotype: An end of the junction differs from the germline gene, which may be a read error. V and J are TRBV7-2 and TRBJ2-5; D tentatively fits TRBD1 or TRBD2 (5 bases each). Gene TRBJ2-7 matches the end of the DNA better, so the J call may be wrong. This CDR3 is 13 amino acids long. Germline V gene sequence: CDR1 SGHTA, CDR2 FQGNSA. The CDR3 nucleotides are TGTGCCGGCAGTTCGGGACGGTGGGGCGAGCAGTACTTC. Translating gives CAGSSGRWGEQYF.

The CDR3 spells CASRLAEVYNEQFF. The CDR3 region has the DNA TGTGCCAGCAGGCTAGCGGAGGTCTACAATGAGCAGTTCTTC. The genes are TRBV28 and TRBJ2-1; TRBD2 aligns across 7 bases. Germline CDR1 and CDR2: MDHEN and SYDVKM. The length of the CDR3 is 14 residues. V dropped 6 bases and J dropped 3; count of bases not matched to a gene: 5.

V and J are TRBV7-8 and TRBJ2-3; no definite D call. Trimming removed 1 base at V and 6 bases at J, with 14 bases between. The CDR3 consists of 15 residues. Germline V gene sequence: CDR1 SGHVS, CDR2 FQNEAQ. Written as DNA, the CDR3 is TGTGCCAGCAGCTTAGTTCCGCGAAGAGTCGATACGCAGTATTTT. Translated, it gives CASSLVPRRVDTQYF.

As to this clonotype: This may be a read error: a much more frequent sequence differs by one nucleotide. The V gene is TRBV20-1, the J gene TRBJ2-4; D perhaps matches TRBD1 (5 bases). The length of the CDR3 is 14 residues. Deletions cut 1 base from V and 13 bases from J, with 20 bases between. Germline V CDR1 and CDR2: DFQATT, SNEGSKA (reference sequence). CDR3 bases: TGCAGTGCTAGAGGGGGCCTAACCTACAATGAGCAGTACTTC. Translating gives CSARGGLTYNEQYF.

This rearrangement joins TRBV12-3 or TRBV12-4 to TRBJ2-1; no definite D call. V shed 1 base and J shed 10 bases, with 5 bases lying between them. CDR3 length equals 11 residues. CDR3 sequence: CASSLGKEQFF. For the CDR3, the DNA is TGTGCCAGCAGTTTAGGGAAGGAGCAGTTCTTC.

As to this clonotype: A read error may be the cause here, since a much bigger clone is one base away. The genes are TRBV7-2 and TRBJ2-3; TRBD2 matches 8 bases. Looked up from germline, CDR1 is SGHTA and CDR2 is FQGNSA. The CDR3 consists of 17 residues. For the CDR3, the DNA is TGTGCCAGCAGCCCCCTTCCCGGTGCGGGGGGCACAGATGCGCAGTATTTT. Translation: CASSPLPGAGGTDAQYF.

In its sample, this clonotype was seen a few times. The CDR3 coding sequence is TGTGCCATCAGGGGGGACAGGACGGGCTGGGAGACCCAGTACTTC. Its protein product is CAIRGDRTGWETQYF. The chain is built from TRBV10-3 and TRBJ2-5, with 8 nucleotides matching TRBD1. CDR1 ENHRY and CDR2 SYGVKD come from the germline V gene. CDR3 length: 15 residues. With V trimmed by 6 bases and J by 5 bases, 11 bases remained unmatched.

There are a few counts of this clonotype. The rearrangement joins TRBV5-1 to TRBJ2-3; the D call may be TRBD1 or TRBD2 (5 bases each). This CDR3 contains 14 residues. From germline, CDR1 is SGHRS and CDR2 YFSETQ. Trimming left V 3 bases short and J 4 bases short, with 12 bases between. In DNA form, the CDR3 reads TGCGCCAGCAGCTCGGGGCGGGTGTCAGATACGCAGTATTTT. Translation gives CASSSGRVSDTQYF.

In regard to this clonotype: The junction and the germline gene differ at one end; a read error may be behind it. CDR3 sequence: CANSPGLAGGLPEQDTQYF. CDR3 in DNA: TGCGCCAACAGCCCGGGACTAGCGGGGGGGCTTCCTGAGCAAGATACGCAGTATTTT. The chain combines TRBV5-1 with TRBJ2-3, with 16 nucleotides matching TRBD2. The germline V gene has CDR1 SGHRS and CDR2 YFSETQ. The CDR3 has 19 amino acids.

This clonotype showed up many times. The chain recombines TRBV29-1 with TRBJ2-4; possibly TRBD1 for D (5 bases). Germline V lookup: CDR1 SQVTM, CDR2 ANQGSEA. V lost 0 bases, J lost 10 bases, and 22 bases lay in between. The CDR3 sequence is 16 residues long. This CDR3 reads CSVEDQRQRHKLIQYF. The CDR3, as DNA: TGCAGCGTTGAAGATCAAAGACAGAGGCACAAGCTAATTCAGTACTTC.

This clonotype was seen repeatedly, ten times or more. The chain links TRBV20-1 to TRBJ2-5; 7 nucleotides align to TRBD2. V dropped 3 bases and J dropped 5; count of bases not matched to a gene: 6. Germline CDR1 DFQATT, CDR2 SNEGSKA (reference sequence). The CDR3 sequence is 13 residues long. The CDR3 reads CSARGLPRETQYF. CDR3 in DNA: TGCAGTGCTAGGGGACTACCGAGGGAGACCCAGTACTTC.